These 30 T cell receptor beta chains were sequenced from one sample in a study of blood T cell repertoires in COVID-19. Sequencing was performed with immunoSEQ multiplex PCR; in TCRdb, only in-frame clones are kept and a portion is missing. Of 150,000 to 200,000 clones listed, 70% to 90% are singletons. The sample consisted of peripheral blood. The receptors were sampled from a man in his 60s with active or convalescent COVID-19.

The CDR3, as DNA: TGTGCCAGCAGCCCGCCCGGCGGGAACACCGGGGAGCTGTTTTTT. Translation: CASSPPGGNTGELFF. The chain employs TRBV7-3 and TRBJ2-2; D unresolved. CDR1 and CDR2 from the germline V gene are SGHTA and FQGTGA. Trimming removed 5 bases at V and 1 base at J, with 11 bases between. This CDR3 is 15 amino acids long. Full variable domain (remainder filled in from reference TRBV7-3 and TRBJ2-2): GAGVSQTPSNKVTEKGKYVELRCDPISGHTALYWYRQSLGQGPEFLIYFQGTGAADDSGLPNDRFFAVRPEGSVSTLKIQRTERGDSAVYLCASSPPGGNTGELFFGEGSRLTVL.

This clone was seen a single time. CDR3 loop: CASSGEKGGEQFF. Here the CDR3 DNA reads TGTGCCAGCAGTGGGGAAAAAGGGGGTGAGCAGTTCTTC. This chain links TRBV2 with TRBJ2-1, with D perhaps matching TRBD1 (6 bases). Trimming left V 4 bases short and J 9 bases short, with 13 bases between. Germline values: CDR1 SNHLY, CDR2 FYNNEI. The CDR3 is made up of 13 amino acids.

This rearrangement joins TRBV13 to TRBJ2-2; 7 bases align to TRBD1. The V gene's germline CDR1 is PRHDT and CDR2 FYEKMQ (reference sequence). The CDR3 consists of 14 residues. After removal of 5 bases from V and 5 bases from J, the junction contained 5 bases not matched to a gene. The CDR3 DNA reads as TGTGCCAGCAGCCGGGACAGAAAGACCGGGGAGCTGTTTTTT. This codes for CASSRDRKTGELFF.

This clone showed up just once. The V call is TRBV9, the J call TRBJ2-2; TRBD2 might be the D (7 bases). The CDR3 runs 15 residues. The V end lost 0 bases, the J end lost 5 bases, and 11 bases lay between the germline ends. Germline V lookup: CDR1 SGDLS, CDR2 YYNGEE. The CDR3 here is CASSVEGGGTGELFF. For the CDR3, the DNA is TGTGCCAGCAGCGTAGAGGGAGGGGGAACCGGGGAGCTGTTTTTT.

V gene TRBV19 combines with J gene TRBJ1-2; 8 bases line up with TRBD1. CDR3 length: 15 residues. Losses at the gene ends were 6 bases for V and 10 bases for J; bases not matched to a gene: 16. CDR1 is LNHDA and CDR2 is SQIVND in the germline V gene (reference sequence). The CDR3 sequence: CASSPSRTGRTYYTF. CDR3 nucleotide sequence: TGTGCCAGTAGCCCCTCCCGGACAGGGAGGACCTACTACACCTTC.

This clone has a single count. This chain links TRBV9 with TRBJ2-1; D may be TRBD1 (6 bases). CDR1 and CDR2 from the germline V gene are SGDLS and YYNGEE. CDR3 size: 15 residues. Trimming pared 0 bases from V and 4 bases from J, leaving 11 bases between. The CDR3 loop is CASSVGAGVYNEQFF. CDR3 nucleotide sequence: TGTGCCAGCAGCGTAGGGGCAGGGGTGTACAATGAGCAGTTCTTC.

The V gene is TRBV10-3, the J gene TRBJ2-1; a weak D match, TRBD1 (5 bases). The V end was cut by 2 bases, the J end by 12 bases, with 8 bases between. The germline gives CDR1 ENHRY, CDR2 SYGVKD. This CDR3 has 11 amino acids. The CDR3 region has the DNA TGTGCCATCAGTGAGCAGGGAACGCAGTTCTTC. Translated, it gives CAISEQGTQFF.

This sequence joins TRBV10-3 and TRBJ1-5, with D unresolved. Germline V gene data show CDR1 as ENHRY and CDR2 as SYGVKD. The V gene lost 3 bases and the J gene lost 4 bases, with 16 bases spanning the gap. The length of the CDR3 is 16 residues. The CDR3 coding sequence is TGTGCCATCAGTGATCGACGACGAGGGCAGAATCAGCCCCAGCATTTT. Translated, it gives CAISDRRRGQNQPQHF.

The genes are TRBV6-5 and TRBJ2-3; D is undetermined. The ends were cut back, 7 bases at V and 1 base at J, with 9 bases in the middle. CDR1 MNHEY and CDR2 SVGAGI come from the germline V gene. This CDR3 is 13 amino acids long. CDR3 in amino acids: CASTSRGTDTQYF. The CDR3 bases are TGTGCCAGCACCTCTCGGGGCACAGATACGCAGTATTTT.

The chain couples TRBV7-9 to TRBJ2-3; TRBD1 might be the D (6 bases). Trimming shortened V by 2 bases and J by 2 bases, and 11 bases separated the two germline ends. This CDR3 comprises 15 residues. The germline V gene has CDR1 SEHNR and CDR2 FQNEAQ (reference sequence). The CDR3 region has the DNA TGTGCCAGCAGCTTAAGGGGGTACAACACAGATACGCAGTATTTT. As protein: CASSLRGYNTDTQYF.

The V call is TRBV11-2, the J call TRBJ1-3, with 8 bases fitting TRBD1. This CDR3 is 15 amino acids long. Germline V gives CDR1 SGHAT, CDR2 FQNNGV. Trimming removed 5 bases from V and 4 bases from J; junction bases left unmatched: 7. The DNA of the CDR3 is TGTGCCAGCAGCGTCCTCAGGGGGCAAGGAAACACCATATATTTT. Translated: CASSVLRGQGNTIYF.

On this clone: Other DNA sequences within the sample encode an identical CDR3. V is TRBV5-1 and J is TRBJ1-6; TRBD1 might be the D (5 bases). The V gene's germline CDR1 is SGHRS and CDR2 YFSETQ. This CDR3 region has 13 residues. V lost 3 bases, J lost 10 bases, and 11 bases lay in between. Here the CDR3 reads CASSSSGNSPLHF. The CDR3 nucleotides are TGCGCCAGCAGCTCATCAGGGAACTCACCCCTCCACTTT.

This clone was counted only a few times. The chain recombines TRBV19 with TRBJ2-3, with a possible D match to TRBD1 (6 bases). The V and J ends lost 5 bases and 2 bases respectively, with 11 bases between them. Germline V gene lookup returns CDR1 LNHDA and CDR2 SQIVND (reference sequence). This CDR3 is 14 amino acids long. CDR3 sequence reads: CASSFGQITDTQYF. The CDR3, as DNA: TGTGCCAGTAGTTTCGGACAGATCACAGATACGCAGTATTTT.

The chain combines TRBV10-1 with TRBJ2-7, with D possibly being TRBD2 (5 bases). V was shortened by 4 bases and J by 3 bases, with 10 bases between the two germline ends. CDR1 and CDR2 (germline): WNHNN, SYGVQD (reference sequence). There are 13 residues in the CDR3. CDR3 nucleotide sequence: TGCGCCAGCAGTGGAGGGATAAACTACGAGCAGTACTTC. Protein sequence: CASSGGINYEQYF.

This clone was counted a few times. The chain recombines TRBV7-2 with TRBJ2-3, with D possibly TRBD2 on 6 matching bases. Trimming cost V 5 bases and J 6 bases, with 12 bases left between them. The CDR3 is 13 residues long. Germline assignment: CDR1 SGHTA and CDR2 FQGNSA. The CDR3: CASSRSREDTQYF. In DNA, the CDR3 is TGTGCCAGCAGCCGATCCCGGGAGGATACGCAGTATTTT.

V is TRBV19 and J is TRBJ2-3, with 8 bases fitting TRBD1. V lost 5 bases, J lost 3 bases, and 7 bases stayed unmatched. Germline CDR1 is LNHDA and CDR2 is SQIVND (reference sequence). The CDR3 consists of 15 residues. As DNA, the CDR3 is TGTGCCAGTAGTCAACGACAGGGGAGGACAGATACGCAGTATTTT. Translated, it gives CASSQRQGRTDTQYF.

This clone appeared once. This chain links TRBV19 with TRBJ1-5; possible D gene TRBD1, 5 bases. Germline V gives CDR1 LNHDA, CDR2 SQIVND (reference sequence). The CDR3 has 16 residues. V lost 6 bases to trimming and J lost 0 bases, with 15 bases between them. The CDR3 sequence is CASRGPEVNSNQPQHF. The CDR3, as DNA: TGTGCCAGTAGGGGGCCTGAAGTCAATAGCAATCAGCCCCAGCATTTT.

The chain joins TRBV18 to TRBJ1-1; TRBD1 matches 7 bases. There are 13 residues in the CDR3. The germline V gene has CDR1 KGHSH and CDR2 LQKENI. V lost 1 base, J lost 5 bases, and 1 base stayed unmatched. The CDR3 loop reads CASSPLRGTEAFF. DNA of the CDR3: TGTGCCAGCTCACCACTCAGGGGGACTGAAGCTTTCTTT.

CDR3 residues: CATGGARLGQPQHF. The CDR3 DNA sequence: TGTGCCACAGGAGGGGCGCGTTTAGGCCAGCCCCAGCATTTT. V is TRBV6-5 and J is TRBJ1-5; maybe TRBD1 (5 bases). The V and J ends lost 10 bases and 7 bases respectively, with 20 bases between them. CDR3 length: 14 residues. Germline CDR1 and CDR2: MNHEY and SVGAGI.

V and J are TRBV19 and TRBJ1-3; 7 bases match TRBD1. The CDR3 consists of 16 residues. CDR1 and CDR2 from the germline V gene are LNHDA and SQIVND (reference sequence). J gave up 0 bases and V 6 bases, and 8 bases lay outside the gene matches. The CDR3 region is CASSRGASISGNTIYF. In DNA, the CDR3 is TGTGCCAGTAGCAGGGGGGCCTCAATCTCTGGAAACACCATATATTTT.

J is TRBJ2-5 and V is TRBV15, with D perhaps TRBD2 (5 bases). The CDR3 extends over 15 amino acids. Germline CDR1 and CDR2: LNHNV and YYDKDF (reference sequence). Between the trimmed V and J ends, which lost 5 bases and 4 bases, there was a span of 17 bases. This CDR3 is CATSSRQRIIETQYF. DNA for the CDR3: TGTGCCACCAGCTCGCGGCAGCGGATTATAGAGACCCAGTACTTC.

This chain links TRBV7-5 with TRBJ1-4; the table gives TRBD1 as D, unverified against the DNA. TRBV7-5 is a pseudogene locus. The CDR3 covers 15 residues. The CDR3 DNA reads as TGTGCCAGAAGTTACCCCAAGGGGACTAATGAAAAACTGTTTTTT. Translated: CARSYPKGTNEKLFF.

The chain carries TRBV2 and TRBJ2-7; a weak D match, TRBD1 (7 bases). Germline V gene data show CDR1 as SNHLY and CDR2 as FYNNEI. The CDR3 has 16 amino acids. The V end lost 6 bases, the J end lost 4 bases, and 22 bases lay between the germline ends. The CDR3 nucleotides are TGTGCCAGCAGCGCCACCCTCCGGGCAGGGGGGTACGAGCAGTACTTC. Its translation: CASSATLRAGGYEQYF. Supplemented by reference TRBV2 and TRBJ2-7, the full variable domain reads EPEVTQTPSHQVTQMGQEVILRCVPISNHLYFYWYRQILGQKVEFLVSFYNNEISEKSEIFDDQFSVERPDGSNFTLKIRSTKLEDSAMYFCASSATLRAGGYEQYFGPGTRLTVT.

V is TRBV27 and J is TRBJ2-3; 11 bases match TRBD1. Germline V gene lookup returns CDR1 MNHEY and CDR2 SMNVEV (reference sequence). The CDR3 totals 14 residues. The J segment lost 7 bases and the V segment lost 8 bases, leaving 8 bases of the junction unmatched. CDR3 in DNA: TGTGCCAGCCTTCCGGGGACAGGGGGACATACGCAGTATTTT. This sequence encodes CASLPGTGGHTQYF.

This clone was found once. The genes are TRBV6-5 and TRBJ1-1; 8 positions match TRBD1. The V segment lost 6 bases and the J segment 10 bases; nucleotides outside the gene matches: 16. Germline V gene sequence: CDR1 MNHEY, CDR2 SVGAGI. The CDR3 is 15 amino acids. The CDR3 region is CASRLRGITGGSAFF. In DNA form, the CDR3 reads TGTGCCAGCAGACTACGGGGAATAACAGGGGGATCAGCTTTCTTT.

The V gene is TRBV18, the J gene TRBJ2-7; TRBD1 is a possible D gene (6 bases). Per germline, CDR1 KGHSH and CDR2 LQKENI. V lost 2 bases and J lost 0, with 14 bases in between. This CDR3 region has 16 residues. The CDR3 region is CASSPGQGFYSYEQYF. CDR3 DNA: TGTGCCAGCTCACCAGGCCAGGGGTTTTACTCCTACGAGCAGTACTTC.

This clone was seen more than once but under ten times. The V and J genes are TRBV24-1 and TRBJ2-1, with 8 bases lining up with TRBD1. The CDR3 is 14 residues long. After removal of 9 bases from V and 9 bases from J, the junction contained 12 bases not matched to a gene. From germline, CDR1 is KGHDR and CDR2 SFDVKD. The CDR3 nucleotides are TGTGCCACCTCCAGGACAGGGATCTTAGGTGAGCAGTTCTTC. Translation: CATSRTGILGEQFF.

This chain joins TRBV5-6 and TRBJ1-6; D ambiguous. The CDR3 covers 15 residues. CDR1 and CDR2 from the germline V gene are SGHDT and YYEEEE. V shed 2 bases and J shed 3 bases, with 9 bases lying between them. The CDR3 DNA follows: TGTGCCAGCAGCTTAATGGGCCTCTATAATTCACCCCTCCACTTT. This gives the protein CASSLMGLYNSPLHF.

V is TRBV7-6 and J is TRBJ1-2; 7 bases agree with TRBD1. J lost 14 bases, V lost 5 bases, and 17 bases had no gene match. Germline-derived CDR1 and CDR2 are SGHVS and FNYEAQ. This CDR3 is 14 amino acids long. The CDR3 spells CASSRIGDRLLSTF. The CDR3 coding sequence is TGTGCCAGCAGCAGAATAGGGGACAGACTCCTATCAACCTTC.

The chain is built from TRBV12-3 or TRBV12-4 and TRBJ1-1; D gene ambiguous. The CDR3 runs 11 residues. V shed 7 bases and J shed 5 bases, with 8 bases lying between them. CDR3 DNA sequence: TGTGCCAGCAACCTGGAGACTGAAGCTTTCTTT. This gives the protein CASNLETEAFF.